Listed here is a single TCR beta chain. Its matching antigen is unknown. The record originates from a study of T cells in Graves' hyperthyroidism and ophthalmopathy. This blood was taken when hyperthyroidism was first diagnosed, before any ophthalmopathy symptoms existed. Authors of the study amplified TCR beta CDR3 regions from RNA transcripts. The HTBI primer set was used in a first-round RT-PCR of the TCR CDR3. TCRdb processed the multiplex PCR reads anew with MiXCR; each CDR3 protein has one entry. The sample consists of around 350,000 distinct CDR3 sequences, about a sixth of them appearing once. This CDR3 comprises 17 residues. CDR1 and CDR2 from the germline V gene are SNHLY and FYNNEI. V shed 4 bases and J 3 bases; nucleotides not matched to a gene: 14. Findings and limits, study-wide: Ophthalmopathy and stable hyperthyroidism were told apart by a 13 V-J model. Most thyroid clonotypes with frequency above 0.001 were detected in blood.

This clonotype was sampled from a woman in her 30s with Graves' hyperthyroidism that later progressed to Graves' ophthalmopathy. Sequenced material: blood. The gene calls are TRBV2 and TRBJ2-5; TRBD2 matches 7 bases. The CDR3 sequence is CASSGMSGKGPEETQYF. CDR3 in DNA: TGTGCCAGCAGTGGGATGAGCGGGAAGGGCCCCGAAGAGACCCAGTACTTC.